The 27 T cell receptor beta chains listed next were all sequenced from one sample in a study of beta chain features in type 1 diabetes. The authors reverse transcribed all of the isolated RNA, so sequencing captured expressed TCRB transcripts. Measured with immunoSEQ multiplex PCR; TCRdb has only the in-frame clones, and not every one. The repertoire has 140,000 or so clones, roughly a tenth of them found once; the top ten carry around 0.68%. The sequenced sample consisted of central memory CD4+ T cells from blood. The origin of the receptors is a man younger than 35 in good health.

The V and J genes are TRBV2 and TRBJ1-5; possible D gene TRBD1, 6 bases. Trimming pared 6 bases from V and 1 base from J, leaving 13 bases between. CDR1 is SNHLY, CDR2 FYNNEI, per germline. The CDR3 has 15 amino acids. The chain's CDR3 is CASSSQGTSNQPQHF. CDR3 nucleotides: TGTGCCAGCAGCAGTCAGGGGACCAGCAATCAGCCCCAGCATTTT. Based on the CDR3 plus reference TRBV2 and TRBJ1-5, the full variable domain is EPEVTQTPSHQVTQMGQEVILRCVPISNHLYFYWYRQILGQKVEFLVSFYNNEISEKSEIFDDQFSVERPDGSNFTLKIRSTKLEDSAMYFCASSSQGTSNQPQHFGDGTRLSIL.

The chain couples TRBV5-1 to TRBJ2-5; 11 nucleotides match TRBD2. V lost 1 base and J lost 2; bases outside the gene matches: 4. Germline CDR1 SGHRS, CDR2 YFSETQ. The CDR3 extends over 16 amino acids. CDR3 nucleotides: TGCGCCAGCAGCTTGACCCTAGCGGGGGGTCAAGAGACCCAGTACTTC. Translated, it gives CASSLTLAGGQETQYF.

The chain joins TRBV4-3 to TRBJ2-3; 11 bases line up with TRBD2. This CDR3 comprises 17 residues. Germline assignment: CDR1 LGHNA and CDR2 YSLEER. Losses at the gene ends were 0 bases for V and 3 bases for J; bases not matched to a gene: 5. CDR3 sequence: CASSQDSSGGKTDTQYF. In nucleotides, the CDR3 is TGCGCCAGCAGCCAAGATTCTAGCGGGGGGAAAACAGATACGCAGTATTTT.

This clone was seen only a few times. The chain joins TRBV5-4 to TRBJ2-5; D is unresolved. With 0 bases removed from V and 2 bases from J, the gap between germline ends came to 5 bases. The length of the CDR3 is 13 residues. The germline gives CDR1 SGHNT, CDR2 YYREEE (reference sequence). CDR3 sequence (DNA): TGTGCCAGCAGCTTGGTCCGTCAAGAGACCCAGTACTTC. This encodes CASSLVRQETQYF.

This chain uses TRBV18 with TRBJ1-6; perhaps TRBD1 as D (5 bases). The CDR3 covers 15 residues. In germline, CDR1 is KGHSH, CDR2 LQKENI. Trimming cost V 6 bases and J 9 bases, with 18 bases left between them. The CDR3 loop is CASSQGAQNGSPLHF. The CDR3 nucleotides read TGTGCCAGCTCCCAGGGCGCGCAGAATGGTTCACCCCTCCACTTT.

This clone was seen only a few times. The chain employs TRBV18 and TRBJ1-1, with D perhaps TRBD1 (5 bases). The CDR3 spans 13 residues. The V gene lost 3 bases and the J gene lost 5 bases, with 10 bases spanning the gap. Germline V gene data show CDR1 as KGHSH and CDR2 as LQKENI. CDR3 DNA sequence: TGTGCCAGCTCACCTACGGAGGGGACTGAAGCTTTCTTT. Encoded protein: CASSPTEGTEAFF.

Only a few counts were recorded for this clone. The chain has TRBV5-6 and TRBJ2-3, with 11 bases lining up with TRBD1. CDR1 and CDR2 (germline): SGHDT, YYEEEE. The V segment lost 2 bases and the J segment 4 bases; nucleotides outside the gene matches: 6. The CDR3 extends over 16 amino acids. Written as DNA, the CDR3 is TGTGCCAGCAGCTTTAGGGGACAGGGGGTTGCAGATACGCAGTATTTT. Protein sequence: CASSFRGQGVADTQYF.

The genes are TRBV18 and TRBJ2-3; D is possibly TRBD2 (7 bases). The V end was cut by 3 bases, the J end by 4 bases, with 11 bases between. This CDR3 comprises 14 residues. Germline V gene lookup returns CDR1 KGHSH and CDR2 LQKENI. In nucleotides, the CDR3 is TGTGCCAGCTCACCCAGGGGAGGGCCAGATACGCAGTATTTT. Protein product: CASSPRGGPDTQYF. Variable domain in full (rest from reference TRBV18 and TRBJ2-3): NAGVMQNPRHLVRRRGQEARLRCSPMKGHSHVYWYRQLPEEGLKFMVYLQKENIIDESGMPKERFSAEFPKEGPSILRIQQVVRGDSAAYFCASSPRGGPDTQYFGPGTRLTVL.

This clone has a count of ten or more. The chain employs TRBV18 and TRBJ2-1; D perhaps matches TRBD1 (8 bases). The CDR3 consists of 15 residues. V lost 2 bases to trimming and J lost 5 bases, with 13 bases between them. Germline-derived CDR1 and CDR2 are KGHSH and LQKENI. CDR3 region: CASSPGQGGNNEQFF. CDR3 nucleotide sequence: TGTGCCAGCTCACCAGGACAGGGAGGGAACAATGAGCAGTTCTTC.

The table lists this clone with many counts. The V gene is TRBV19, the J gene TRBJ2-2; D is possibly TRBD2 (5 bases). The CDR3 has 14 amino acids. Germline V gives CDR1 LNHDA, CDR2 SQIVND (reference sequence). The V gene lost 3 bases and the J gene lost 6 bases, with 11 bases spanning the gap. The CDR3 DNA reads TGTGCCAGTAGTATTGGAGTCGGGGCCGGGGAGCTGTTTTTT. Translation: CASSIGVGAGELFF.

The sample holds a few counts of this clone. This rearrangement joins TRBV11-3 to TRBJ2-7; the D gene is possibly TRBD1 (5 bases). The CDR3 extends over 14 amino acids. Germline V gene lookup returns CDR1 SGHNT and CDR2 YENEEA. Trimming took 2 bases from V and 6 from J, leaving 14 bases between them. CDR3 residues: CASSLSQGLGEQYF. The CDR3 DNA follows: TGTGCCAGCAGCTTATCCCAGGGATTAGGCGAGCAGTACTTC.

This clone turned up a few times. The J gene is TRBJ1-4, the V gene TRBV4-3; unclear D gene. Trimming shortened V by 0 bases and J by 5 bases, and 10 bases separated the two germline ends. The CDR3 spans 15 residues. CDR1 is LGHNA and CDR2 is YSLEER in the germline V gene. The CDR3 DNA reads as TGCGCCAGCAGCCAAGATTTGGGCCACAATGAAAAACTGTTTTTT. Its protein product is CASSQDLGHNEKLFF.

The genes are TRBV18 and TRBJ2-7; D uncertain. Germline lookup yields CDR1 KGHSH and CDR2 LQKENI. The CDR3 is 16 amino acids. Trimming removed 2 bases from V and 2 bases from J, with 16 bases in between. This chain's CDR3 is CASSPGASGFAYEQYF. CDR3 bases: TGTGCCAGCTCACCAGGAGCTTCTGGTTTTGCCTACGAGCAGTACTTC. The full variable domain, with the rest looked up from reference TRBV18 and TRBJ2-7, is NAGVMQNPRHLVRRRGQEARLRCSPMKGHSHVYWYRQLPEEGLKFMVYLQKENIIDESGMPKERFSAEFPKEGPSILRIQQVVRGDSAAYFCASSPGASGFAYEQYFGPGTRLTVT.

The rearrangement links TRBV7-9 to TRBJ2-5, with 7 bases matching TRBD1. CDR3 size: 14 residues. Looked up from germline, CDR1 is SEHNR and CDR2 is FQNEAQ (reference sequence). J gave up 2 bases and V 3 bases, and 3 bases lay outside the gene matches. The chain's CDR3 is CASSLGDRQETQYF. In nucleotides, the CDR3 is TGTGCCAGCAGCTTGGGGGACAGACAAGAGACCCAGTACTTC.

This clone has only a few counts. This chain uses TRBV5-1 with TRBJ1-2, with D perhaps TRBD1 (5 bases). Trimming left V 5 bases short and J 3 bases short, with 14 bases between. Germline V CDR1 and CDR2: SGHRS, YFSETQ. This CDR3 has 14 amino acids. CDR3 DNA: TGCGCCAGCAGGACCGAGACAGATTACTATGGCTACACCTTC. It codes for CASRTETDYYGYTF.

At least ten counts were recorded for this clone. The chain has TRBV18 and TRBJ1-5; 7 bases are a match to TRBD1. The CDR3 length is 16 residues. CDR1 and CDR2 (germline): KGHSH, LQKENI. J lost 0 bases, V lost 3 bases, and 5 bases had no gene match. The CDR3 coding sequence is TGTGCCAGCTCACCCGACAGGGCGGATAGCAATCAGCCCCAGCATTTT. Its translation is CASSPDRADSNQPQHF.

The V call is TRBV28, the J call TRBJ1-4, with D tentatively TRBD1 (5 bases). Trimming took 10 bases from V and 4 from J, leaving 19 bases between them. This CDR3 region has 15 residues. Germline values: CDR1 MDHEN, CDR2 SYDVKM. CDR3 region: CATTHGGRVNEKLFF. The CDR3 nucleotides are TGTGCCACCACCCATGGCGGCAGGGTTAATGAAAAACTGTTTTTT. Drawing the rest from reference TRBV28 and TRBJ1-4, the complete variable domain is DVKVTQSSRYLVKRTGEKVFLECVQDMDHENMFWYRQDPGLGLRLIYFSYDVKMKEKGDIPEGYSVSREKKERFSLILESASTNQTSMYLCATTHGGRVNEKLFFGSGTQLSVL.

This clone appeared many times. This chain joins TRBV10-3 and TRBJ2-7, with 7 bases fitting TRBD2. CDR1 and CDR2 (germline): ENHRY, SYGVKD. Trimming cost V 0 bases and J 7 bases; bases outside gene matches: 9. The CDR3 contains 15 residues. The CDR3 spells CAISESSHVGGEQYF. The CDR3 DNA sequence: TGTGCCATCAGTGAGTCGTCACATGTCGGGGGGGAGCAGTACTTC.

This clone came up a few times. This chain uses TRBV6-1 with TRBJ2-2, with D possibly TRBD1 on 5 matching bases. This CDR3 spans 15 amino acids. Germline assignment: CDR1 MNHNS and CDR2 SASEGT. V was cut by 5 bases and J by 0 bases, with 10 bases left in between. For the CDR3, the DNA is TGTGCCAGCAGTCTGTTCAGGGCGAACACCGGGGAGCTGTTTTTT. It yields the protein CASSLFRANTGELFF.

The V gene is TRBV18, the J gene TRBJ2-2, with a tentative D call TRBD2 (6 bases). This CDR3 contains 16 residues. Trimming stripped 3 bases from V and 0 bases from J, with 11 bases between. Germline V CDR1 and CDR2: KGHSH, LQKENI. The CDR3 sequence is CASSPSGLSNTGELFF. CDR3 bases: TGTGCCAGCTCACCGTCGGGACTTTCGAACACCGGGGAGCTGTTTTTT.

There are many counts of this clone. The chain is built from TRBV11-2 and TRBJ2-1; 9 bases are shared with TRBD1. With 4 bases clipped from V and 7 bases from J, the junction kept 5 bases outside the gene matches. This CDR3 has 14 amino acids. Germline CDR1 and CDR2: SGHAT and FQNNGV. CDR3 sequence reads: CASSSGTGRNEQFF. The DNA of the CDR3 is TGTGCCAGCAGCTCCGGGACAGGGCGGAATGAGCAGTTCTTC.

This clone was observed a few times. V usage is TRBV10-3 and J usage is TRBJ2-3; 14 bases match TRBD2. The length of the CDR3 is 17 residues. V lost 6 bases and J lost 6; bases outside the gene matches: 11. The germline V gene encodes CDR1 ENHRY and CDR2 SYGVKD. The CDR3 region has the DNA TGTGCCATCAGGGGCTCCGGGACTAGCGGGGGCCCGGATACGCAGTATTTT. Its translation is CAIRGSGTSGGPDTQYF.

This clone was recorded a few times. The CDR3 region is CSVERLASSDNEQFF. Here the CDR3 DNA reads TGCAGCGTTGAACGGTTGGCTAGCAGTGACAATGAGCAGTTCTTC. The chain employs TRBV29-1 and TRBJ2-1, with D maybe TRBD2 (5 bases). Germline V gene lookup returns CDR1 SQVTM and CDR2 ANQGSEA. With 2 bases removed from V and 5 bases from J, the gap between germline ends came to 16 bases. The CDR3 sequence is 15 residues long.

A few counts support this clone. The chain is built from TRBV14 and TRBJ2-2; D may be TRBD1 (6 bases). The germline CDR1 and CDR2 sequences are SGHDN and FVKESK. Trimming pared 1 base from V and 3 bases from J, leaving 9 bases between. This CDR3 has 15 amino acids. CDR3 sequence: CASSQAGVDTGELFF. The DNA of the CDR3 is TGTGCCAGCAGCCAAGCAGGGGTGGACACCGGGGAGCTGTTTTTT.

This clone was seen ten or more times. The chain recombines TRBV5-4 with TRBJ2-2, with a tentative D call TRBD2 (5 bases). Between the trimmed V and J ends, which lost 3 bases and 4 bases, there was a span of 7 bases. The CDR3 runs to 13 residues. Germline V gives CDR1 SGHNT, CDR2 YYREEE (reference sequence). In DNA, the CDR3 is TGTGCCAGCAGCTCGGACTTCACCGGGGAGCTGTTTTTT. Translation gives CASSSDFTGELFF.

A few counts support this clone. The rearrangement joins TRBV5-4 to TRBJ2-1; TRBD1 agrees at 8 bases. The CDR3 is made up of 16 amino acids. The germline gives CDR1 SGHNT, CDR2 YYREEE (reference sequence). Trimming cost V 0 bases and J 7 bases; bases outside gene matches: 9. CDR3 nucleotide sequence: TGTGCCAGCAGCTTGGCTCTAGGACAGGGACGGAATGAGCAGTTCTTC. It is translated as CASSLALGQGRNEQFF.

This clone was seen a few times. This chain uses TRBV11-3 with TRBJ1-3; D ambiguous. CDR1 and CDR2 (germline): SGHNT, YENEEA. Trimming took 3 bases from V and 5 from J, leaving 5 bases between them. CDR3 length: 12 residues. CDR3 nucleotide sequence: TGTGCCAGCAGCTTGAGTCGAAACACCATATATTTT. It yields the protein CASSLSRNTIYF.